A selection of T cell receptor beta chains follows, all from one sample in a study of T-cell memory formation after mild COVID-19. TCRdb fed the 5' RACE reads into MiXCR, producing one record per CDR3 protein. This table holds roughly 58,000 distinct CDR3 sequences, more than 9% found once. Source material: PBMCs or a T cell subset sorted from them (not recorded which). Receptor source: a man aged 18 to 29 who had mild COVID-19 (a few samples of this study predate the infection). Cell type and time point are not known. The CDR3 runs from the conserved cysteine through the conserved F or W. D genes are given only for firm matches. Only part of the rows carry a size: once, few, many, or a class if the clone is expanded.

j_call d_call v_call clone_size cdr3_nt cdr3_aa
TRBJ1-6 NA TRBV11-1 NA TGTGCCAGCAGCCCTTTCGTCGGGGTAGGATCACCCCTCCACTTT CASSPFVGVGSPLHF
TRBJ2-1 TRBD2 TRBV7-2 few TGTGCCAGCAGTCTTGGAATAGCGGGGGGCTATGAGCAGTTCTTC CASSLGIAGGYEQFF
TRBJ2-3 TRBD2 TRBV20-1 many TGCAGTGCCCCGACTACTAGCGGGAGCACAGATACGCAGTATTTT CSAPTTSGSTDTQYF
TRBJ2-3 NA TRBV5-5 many TGTGCCAGCAGCTTGGTCCCTAGTCTTGGAGATACGCAGTATTTT CASSLVPSLGDTQYF
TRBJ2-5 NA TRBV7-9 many TGTGCCAGCAGCTTAGTAGAAGGGTGGGAGACCCAGTACTTC CASSLVEGWETQYF
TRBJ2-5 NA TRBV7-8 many TGTGCCAGCAGCTTAGCGTATATGGCAGAACAAGAGACCCAGTACTTC CASSLAYMAEQETQYF
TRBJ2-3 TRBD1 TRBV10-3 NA TGTGCCATCAAAGCACAGGGGGCTAGCACAGATACGCAGTATTTT CAIKAQGASTDTQYF
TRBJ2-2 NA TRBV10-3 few TGTGCCATCAGTGAGCTCCCGACGGGACCCAACACCGGGGAGCTGTTTTTT CAISELPTGPNTGELFF
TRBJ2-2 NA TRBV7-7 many TGTGCCAGCAGCTTAGAAGGCAGGGGTAACACCGGGGAGCTGTTTTTT CASSLEGRGNTGELFF
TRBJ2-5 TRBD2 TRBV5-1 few TGCGCCAGCACCCGTGGGGGGGAACAAGAGACCCAGTACTTC CASTRGGEQETQYF
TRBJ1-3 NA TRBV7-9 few TGTGCCAGCAGCATTGCCTCTGGAAACACCATATATTTT CASSIASGNTIYF
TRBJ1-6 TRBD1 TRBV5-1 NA TGCGCCAGCAGCGGGGGGACAGACGCGAATTCACCCCTCCACTTT CASSGGTDANSPLHF
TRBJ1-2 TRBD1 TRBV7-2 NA TGTGCCAGCAGCTTAGTAGGGGACAGGGGTGGCTACACCTTC CASSLVGDRGGYTF
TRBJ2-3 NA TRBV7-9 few TGTGCCAGCAGCCCCTCGGGGGCGTATGCAGATACGCAGTATTTT CASSPSGAYADTQYF
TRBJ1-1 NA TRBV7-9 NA TGTGCCAGCAGGCAGGGGATCACTGAAGCTTTCTTT CASRQGITEAFF
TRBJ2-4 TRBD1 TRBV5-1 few TGCGCCAGCAGCTCATCCGGGACAGGGTCGGACATTCAGTACTTC CASSSSGTGSDIQYF
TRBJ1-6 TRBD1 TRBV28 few TGTGCCACGAGACTACAGGGGAGACCCCTCCACTTT CATRLQGRPLHF
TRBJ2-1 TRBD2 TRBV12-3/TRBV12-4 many TGTGCCAGCAGGTTCCCGACTAGCGGGGGGGCAGGTGAGCAGTTCTTC CASRFPTSGGAGEQFF
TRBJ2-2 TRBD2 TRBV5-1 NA TGCGCCAGCAGCACAGGGACTAGCGCCCACACCGGGGAGCTGTTTTTT CASSTGTSAHTGELFF
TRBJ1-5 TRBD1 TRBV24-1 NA TGTGCCACCAGTGATCCTACAGGGGGCCAGCCCCAGCATTTT CATSDPTGGQPQHF
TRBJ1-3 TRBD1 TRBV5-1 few TGCGCCAGCAGCCTGGACAGGGGGGACTCTGGAAACACCATATATTTT CASSLDRGDSGNTIYF
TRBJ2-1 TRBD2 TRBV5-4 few TGTGCCAGCAGCTCGGGACTAGCGGGGGGAAGTGAGCAGTTCTTC CASSSGLAGGSEQFF
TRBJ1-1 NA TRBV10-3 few TGTGCCATCAGCAGGGTTGGAGGCACTGAAGCTTTCTTT CAISRVGGTEAFF
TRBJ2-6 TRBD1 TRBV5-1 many TGCGCCAGCAGCGGTTCGACAGGGTCCGGGGCCAACGTCCTGACTTTC CASSGSTGSGANVLTF
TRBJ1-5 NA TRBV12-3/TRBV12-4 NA TGTGCCAGCAGCCTCATTCGGGAACAGCCCCAGCATTTT CASSLIREQPQHF
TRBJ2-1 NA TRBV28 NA TGTGCCAGCAGTGCGACTTCTCACGGCGAGCAGTTCTTC CASSATSHGEQFF
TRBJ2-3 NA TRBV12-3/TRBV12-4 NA TGTGCCAGCAGTTTAACATCAGATACGCAGTATTTT CASSLTSDTQYF
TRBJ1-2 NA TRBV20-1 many TGCAGTGCTAGGGACAATAACTATGGCTACACCTTC CSARDNNYGYTF
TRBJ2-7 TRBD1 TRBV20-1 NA TGCAGTGCCCATCGCGGACAGGGGGCGGGAGAGCAGTACTTC CSAHRGQGAGEQYF
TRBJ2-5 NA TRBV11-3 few TGTGCCAGCAGCAATGGAGGACAGAGCTTAGAGACCCAGTACTTC CASSNGGQSLETQYF
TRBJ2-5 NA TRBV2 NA TGTGCCAGCTCTGGGGGTTTAATCCAAGAGACCCAGTACTTC CASSGGLIQETQYF
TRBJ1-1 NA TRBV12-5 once TGTGCTAGTGGTTTGGGGGCAGGGATGAACACTGAAGCTTTCTTT CASGLGAGMNTEAFF
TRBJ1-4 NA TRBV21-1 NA TGTGCCAGCAGCAGAGTACACAGGGCAACTAATGAAAAACTGTTTTTT CASSRVHRATNEKLFF
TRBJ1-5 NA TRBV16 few TGTGCCAGCAGCCAATTAGGTCATATCAATCAGCCCCAGCATTTT CASSQLGHINQPQHF
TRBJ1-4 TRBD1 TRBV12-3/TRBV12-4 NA TGTGCCAGCAGGGGATACAGGGGGCGTGAAAAACTGTTTTTT CASRGYRGREKLFF
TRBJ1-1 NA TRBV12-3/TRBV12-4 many TGTGCCAGCAGTCTCACCGGGACGGAGGCTGAAGCTTTCTTT CASSLTGTEAEAFF
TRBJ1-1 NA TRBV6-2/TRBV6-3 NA TGTGCCAGCAGCATCAGGGGCAGAGATGAAGCTTTCTTT CASSIRGRDEAFF
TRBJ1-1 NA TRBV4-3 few TGCGCCAGCAGCCAAGTCCCGACAGGGAACACTGAAGCTTTCTTT CASSQVPTGNTEAFF
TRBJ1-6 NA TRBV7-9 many TGTGCCAGCAGCTTTACCGCCAATTCACCCCTCCACTTT CASSFTANSPLHF
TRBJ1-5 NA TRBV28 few TGTGCCAGCACCCACGGGGGTCAGCCCCAGCATTTT CASTHGGQPQHF
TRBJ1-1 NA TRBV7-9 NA TGTGCCAGCAGCGCGTGGACTGAAGCTTTCTTT CASSAWTEAFF